These 27 T cell receptor beta chains share one sample of origin, sequenced in a study of T cells in Graves' hyperthyroidism and ophthalmopathy (dated by TCRdb to 2018 to 2020). The receptor library was made with multiplex PCR. The data were produced on an Illumina HiSeq 2000. Amplification of TCR beta CDR3 regions was carried out from RNA transcripts. The first round of RT-PCR for the TCR CDR3 was performed with the HTBI primer set and the Qiagen OneStep RT-PCR kit. TCRdb reprocessing: public reads trimmed at Q25 with fastp, clones called with MiXCR, in-frame beta chains kept. CDR3 protein duplicates are merged, each entry listing the most common genes and DNA. This sample is represented by hundreds of thousands of distinct CDR3 sequences; approximately 40% of them were singletons. 7.5% to 9.5% of the sample goes to the ten largest clones. Sequencing input: blood. These receptors originate from a man in his late teens or twenties with Graves' hyperthyroidism.

The chain combines TRBV14 with TRBJ1-5; 7 nucleotides match TRBD1. The CDR3 length is 18 residues. Germline V CDR1 and CDR2: SGHDN, FVKESK. J lost 0 bases, V lost 0 bases, and 8 bases had no gene match. The CDR3 coding sequence is TGTGCCAGCAGCCAAGAGCGTGTGACAGGGTATAGCAATCAGCCCCAGCATTTT. Translating gives CASSQERVTGYSNQPQHF.

This clonotype was seen more than once but under ten times. V usage is TRBV2 and J usage is TRBJ1-2; D is uncertain. Germline V gene data show CDR1 as SNHLY and CDR2 as FYNNEI. Trimming took 6 bases from V and 7 from J, leaving 15 bases between them. CDR3 length: 13 residues. The CDR3 DNA follows: TGTGCCAGCAGCCCCCGAGGGAGAGGTGGCTACACCTTC. This sequence encodes CASSPRGRGGYTF.

This clonotype was detected ten times or more. The V and J genes are TRBV29-1 and TRBJ2-7; D is possibly TRBD1 (5 bases). The CDR3 is 13 amino acids. Germline V gene data show CDR1 as SQVTM and CDR2 as ANQGSEA. V was cut by 7 bases and J by 1 base, with 14 bases left in between. CDR3 loop: CSAADRQSYEQYF. Here the CDR3 DNA reads TGCAGCGCCGCAGACAGACAATCCTACGAGCAGTACTTC.

This clonotype was detected only a few times. CDR3 in amino acids: CASSPYGDLVLEAFF. CDR3 nucleotide sequence: TGTGCCAGCAGCCCCTATGGGGACCTGGTTTTGGAAGCTTTCTTT. The gene calls are TRBV14 and TRBJ1-1; D perhaps matches TRBD1 (5 bases). Trimming took off 4 bases at V and 8 bases at J, with 20 bases between the two ends. Germline values: CDR1 SGHDN, CDR2 FVKESK. The CDR3 runs to 15 residues. The full variable domain, rest sourced from reference TRBV14 and TRBJ1-1, is EAGVTQFPSHSVIEKGQTVTLRCDPISGHDNLYWYRRVMGKEIKFLLHFVKESKQDESGMPNNRFLAERTGGTYSTLKVQPAELEDSGVYFCASSPYGDLVLEAFFGQGTRLTVV.

This chain connects TRBV20-1 to TRBJ2-7, with D perhaps matching TRBD1 (5 bases). CDR3 length: 15 residues. Deletions cut 0 bases from V and 12 bases from J, with 24 bases between. Germline V gene sequence: CDR1 DFQATT, CDR2 SNEGSKA (reference sequence). The CDR3: CSARDLRQPTLLPYF. The CDR3, as DNA: TGCAGTGCTAGAGATCTGCGACAGCCTACCCTTCTTCCGTACTTC.

This clonotype came up many times. The chain is built from TRBV15 and TRBJ1-1, with D unresolved. Germline CDR1 is LNHNV and CDR2 is YYDKDF (reference sequence). This CDR3 comprises 13 residues. With 0 bases removed from V and 1 base from J, the gap between germline ends came to 3 bases. The CDR3 region is CATSRERNTEAFF. The CDR3 bases are TGTGCCACCAGCAGAGAGAGGAACACTGAAGCTTTCTTT.

This clonotype was observed many times. This chain connects TRBV9 to TRBJ2-5, with 7 bases identical to TRBD1. Germline V gene data show CDR1 as SGDLS and CDR2 as YYNGEE. This CDR3 comprises 16 residues. V shed 0 bases and J 5 bases; nucleotides not matched to a gene: 10. The CDR3 here is CASSVESRGGGETQYF. Written as DNA, the CDR3 is TGTGCCAGCAGCGTAGAATCAAGAGGGGGCGGTGAGACCCAGTACTTC.

On this clonotype: A read error may be the cause here, since a much bigger clone is one base away. The chain combines TRBV11-1 with TRBJ2-7; D not certain. Germline V gene sequence: CDR1 SGHAT, CDR2 FQDESV (reference sequence). This CDR3 comprises 14 residues. CDR3 region: CTSSLWPKTYEQYF. CDR3 bases: TGTACCAGCAGCTTATGGCCGAAGACCTACGAGCAGTACTTC.

On this clonotype: The germline gene is not matched at one end of the junction; a read error may be the cause. This chain connects TRBV10-3 to TRBJ2-7; 9 positions match TRBD1. Per germline, CDR1 ENHRY and CDR2 SYGVKD. The CDR3 contains 16 residues. The CDR3 protein is CASSGSGTGKFYEQYF. The CDR3 coding sequence is TGTGCCAGCAGTGGATCCGGGACAGGGAAATTCTACGAGCAGTACTTC.

This clonotype was seen a few times. The J gene is TRBJ1-2, the V gene TRBV6-6, with 9 bases that match TRBD1. The ends lost 5 bases at V and 4 bases at J; junction bases unmatched: 5. Germline assignment: CDR1 MNHNY and CDR2 SVGAGI (reference sequence). The CDR3 has 14 amino acids. The CDR3 DNA is TGTGCCAGCAGTCGGGACAGGGCGAGCTATGGCTACACCTTC. Translated: CASSRDRASYGYTF.

The chain uses TRBV5-5 and TRBJ2-7; 10 nucleotides agree with TRBD2. This CDR3 is 15 amino acids long. The J segment lost 7 bases and the V segment lost 0 bases, leaving 7 bases of the junction unmatched. Germline CDR1 and CDR2: SGHKS and YYEKEE (reference sequence). CDR3 nucleotide sequence: TGTGCCAGCAGCTTGGAACTAGCGGGAATGGGTGAGCAGTACTTC. Translated: CASSLELAGMGEQYF.

The chain couples TRBV7-8 to TRBJ1-3; D gene unclear. Germline CDR1 SGHVS, CDR2 FQNEAQ. Between the trimmed V and J ends, which lost 0 bases and 0 bases, there was a span of 6 bases. The CDR3 is 15 amino acids. CDR3 protein: CASSLARHSGNTIYF. Written as DNA, the CDR3 is TGTGCCAGCAGCTTAGCGCGGCACTCTGGAAACACCATATATTTT.

This chain uses TRBV20-1 with TRBJ2-7, with 10 nucleotides matching TRBD2. CDR3 length: 14 residues. With V trimmed by 0 bases and J by 5 bases, 4 bases remained unmatched. The germline CDR1 and CDR2 sequences are DFQATT and SNEGSKA (reference sequence). The CDR3 sequence: CSARDSSGGNEQYF. CDR3 bases: TGCAGTGCTAGAGACTCTAGCGGGGGCAACGAGCAGTACTTC.

V and J are TRBV7-9 and TRBJ2-5; D is undetermined. The CDR3 consists of 15 residues. Looked up from germline, CDR1 is SEHNR and CDR2 is FQNEAQ (reference sequence). Trimming removed 5 bases from V and 5 bases from J, with 18 bases in between. CDR3 nucleotides: TGTGCCAGCAGCAAAGACGTCATGGACGCGGAGACCCAGTACTTC. Translating gives CASSKDVMDAETQYF.

J is TRBJ2-2 and V is TRBV9; D perhaps matches TRBD2 (6 bases). This CDR3 is built from 14 residues. Germline CDR1 and CDR2: SGDLS and YYNGEE. V lost 4 bases, J lost 4 bases, and 11 bases lay in between. CDR3 sequence: CASSRGILTGELFF. DNA of the CDR3: TGTGCCAGCAGCCGCGGGATTCTCACCGGGGAGCTGTTTTTT.

The table lists this clonotype with a few counts. The gene calls are TRBV2 and TRBJ2-6; TRBD2 might be the D (6 bases). Looked up from germline, CDR1 is SNHLY and CDR2 is FYNNEI. The CDR3 spans 16 residues. V was pared by 3 bases and J by 1 base, with 10 bases between. The CDR3 DNA reads TGTGCCAGCAGTGAGGGGGGAAAGTCTGGGGCCAACGTCCTGACTTTC. Amino acid sequence: CASSEGGKSGANVLTF.

This clonotype turned up a few times. The chain has TRBV20-1 and TRBJ2-7; TRBD2 aligns across 9 bases. Trimming at V came to 5 bases and at J to 4 bases, leaving 12 bases not matched to a gene. The CDR3 totals 15 residues. Germline loops: CDR1 DFQATT, CDR2 SNEGSKA (reference sequence). The CDR3 DNA reads as TGCAGTGCTCAATCCATACCGGGACTAGCTTACGAGCAGTACTTC. This translates into CSAQSIPGLAYEQYF.

At least ten counts were recorded for this clonotype. The V gene is TRBV10-2, the J gene TRBJ2-7; 8 bases line up with TRBD2. The junction had 7 bases not matched to a gene; V was cut back by 5 bases and J by 4 bases. Germline values: CDR1 WSHSY, CDR2 SAAADI. There are 14 residues in the CDR3. CDR3 coding DNA: TGCGCCAGCAGTCGAGCGGGAGAGATTTACGAGCAGTACTTC. Translation gives CASSRAGEIYEQYF.

This clonotype was observed a handful of times. V is TRBV11-2 and J is TRBJ2-7, with D unclear. V was shortened by 4 bases and J by 3 bases, with 13 bases between the two germline ends. The germline CDR1 and CDR2 sequences are SGHAT and FQNNGV. This CDR3 contains 14 residues. Written as DNA, the CDR3 is TGTGCCAGCAGCTCCCCATCAGGATTCTACGAGCAGTACTTC. Translated, it gives CASSSPSGFYEQYF. Full variable domain (remainder filled in from reference TRBV11-2 and TRBJ2-7): EAGVAQSPRYKIIEKRQSVAFWCNPISGHATLYWYQQILGQGPKLLIQFQNNGVVDDSQLPKDRFSAERLKGVDSTLKIQPAKLEDSAVYLCASSSPSGFYEQYFGPGTRLTVT.

This clonotype has at least ten counts. The chain links TRBV29-1 to TRBJ1-1; D unresolved. The CDR3 runs to 12 residues. Trimming pared 7 bases from V and 11 bases from J, leaving 20 bases between. Germline CDR1 reads SQVTM; CDR2 reads ANQGSEA. The CDR3 sequence is CSAVSGSARAFF. The CDR3 DNA is TGCAGCGCCGTCTCTGGGAGTGCTAGGGCTTTCTTT.

The V call is TRBV13, the J call TRBJ2-2; D possibly corresponds to TRBD2 (6 bases). The V gene's germline CDR1 is PRHDT and CDR2 FYEKMQ (reference sequence). The CDR3 extends over 16 amino acids. V was shortened by 1 base and J by 3 bases, with 12 bases between the two germline ends. The DNA for the CDR3 is TGTGCCAGCAGCTTAGCGGGACTCTCCTACACCGGGGAGCTGTTTTTT. Amino acids: CASSLAGLSYTGELFF.

Worth noting for this clonotype: At one boundary the junction diverges from the germline segment, which might be a read error. This chain joins TRBV20-1 and TRBJ2-7; possibly TRBD2 for D (6 bases). The CDR3 loop spans 14 amino acids. In germline, CDR1 is DFQATT, CDR2 SNEGSKA (reference sequence). Written as DNA, the CDR3 is TGCAGTGCTAGGATTGGGACGGACTACTACGAGCAGCACTTC. The encoded protein is CSARIGTDYYEQHF.

This clonotype was observed many times. V is TRBV19 and J is TRBJ2-7; 7 bases agree with TRBD1. V shed 5 bases, J shed 2 bases, and the junction held 9 bases outside the gene matches. This CDR3 region has 15 residues. Per germline, CDR1 LNHDA and CDR2 SQIVND (reference sequence). The CDR3, as DNA: TGTGCCAGTAGTCCGTCGACAGGGCAAGCCTACGAGCAGTACTTC. Residues: CASSPSTGQAYEQYF.

This clonotype has more than one count but fewer than ten. The V gene is TRBV7-2, the J gene TRBJ1-1, with 8 bases matching TRBD1. This CDR3 spans 15 amino acids. After removal of 8 bases from V and 4 bases from J, the junction contained 12 bases not matched to a gene. In germline, CDR1 is SGHTA, CDR2 FQGNSA. The CDR3 protein is CASEGQAGWGTEAFF. The CDR3 DNA reads as TGTGCCAGCGAGGGACAGGCCGGGTGGGGCACTGAAGCTTTCTTT. Using reference TRBV7-2 and TRBJ1-1 for the parts outside the CDR3, the full variable domain is GAGVSQSPSNKVTEKGKDVELRCDPISGHTALYWYRQSLGQGLEFLIYFQGNSAPDKSGLPSDRFSAERTGGSVSTLTIQRTQQEDSAVYLCASEGQAGWGTEAFFGQGTRLTVV.

This clonotype was seen only a few times. This chain links TRBV7-2 with TRBJ2-7, with 7 positions matching TRBD2. Per germline, CDR1 SGHTA and CDR2 FQGNSA. The V and J ends lost 0 bases and 4 bases, in that order; junction bases with no gene match: 15. CDR3 length: 18 amino acids. The chain's CDR3 is CASSLAAMEASGWYEQYF. The CDR3 DNA reads as TGTGCCAGCAGCTTAGCAGCGATGGAGGCTAGCGGATGGTACGAGCAGTACTTC.

This clonotype occurred many times. J is TRBJ1-2 and V is TRBV5-1; the match to TRBD1 covers 8 bases. This CDR3 is built from 12 residues. V lost 6 bases to trimming and J lost 6 bases; unmatched junction nucleotides: 4. The germline V gene encodes CDR1 SGHRS and CDR2 YFSETQ. The CDR3 loop reads CASTTGDHGYTF. The CDR3 DNA reads TGCGCCAGCACGACAGGGGATCATGGCTACACCTTC.

This clonotype was counted only a few times. This chain joins TRBV9 and TRBJ1-2; D is uncertain. Germline-derived CDR1 and CDR2 are SGDLS and YYNGEE. The CDR3 is made up of 16 amino acids. V gave up 4 bases and J gave up 4 bases, with 20 bases separating them. CDR3 region: CASSLEDAGGSYGYTF. In nucleotides, the CDR3 is TGTGCCAGCAGCTTAGAAGACGCCGGCGGTAGCTATGGCTACACCTTC.